A single sample is the source of the 15 T cell receptor beta chains below, sequenced in a study of T cell changes during pregnancy in multiple sclerosis. Only in-frame clones appear in the TCRdb table, and some are missing; sequencing was by immunoSEQ multiplex PCR. The repertoire has about 40,000 clones, more than 85% of them found once; the top ten carry just over 5.5%. The starting material was CD8+ T cells from peripheral blood mononuclear cells, obtained in the third trimester of pregnancy. The receptor source for this set is a female donor with multiple sclerosis, enrolled in a pregnancy study.

The J gene is TRBJ2-7, the V gene TRBV27; D is possibly TRBD2 (5 bases). Between the trimmed V and J ends, which lost 6 bases and 0 bases, there was a span of 12 bases. This CDR3 has 14 amino acids. Germline assignment: CDR1 MNHEY and CDR2 SMNVEV (reference sequence). CDR3 bases: TGTGCCAGCAGCCGTCATCGGGACTCCTACGAGCAGTACTTC. It encodes CASSRHRDSYEQYF.

CDR3 coding DNA: TGCGCCAGCAGCCAGGGGGGGGAGAAGGGGTACGTCAAAAACATTCAGTACTTC. It codes for CASSQGGEKGYVKNIQYF. V usage is TRBV4-1 and J usage is TRBJ2-4; 7 bases line up with TRBD2. The CDR3 totals 18 residues. CDR1 and CDR2 (germline): MGHRA, YSYEKL. V gave up 3 bases and J gave up 3 bases; unmatched junction bases: 14.

The gene calls are TRBV10-1 and TRBJ2-7; 7 nucleotides agree with TRBD1. The CDR3 is made up of 16 amino acids. The V gene end was trimmed by 0 bases and the J gene end by 2 bases; junction bases not matched to a gene: 7. Looked up from germline, CDR1 is WNHNN and CDR2 is SYGVQD (reference sequence). CDR3 protein: CASSESHNRGPYEQYF. The CDR3 bases are TGCGCCAGCAGTGAGTCGCACAACAGGGGACCCTACGAGCAGTACTTC.

The CDR3 region is CASSLSRSTAFYEQYF. CDR3 bases: TGTGCCAGCAGTTTATCGAGGTCTACTGCTTTCTACGAGCAGTACTTC. V usage is TRBV27 and J usage is TRBJ2-7, with D unclear. The CDR3 has 16 residues. The germline CDR1 and CDR2 sequences are MNHEY and SMNVEV (reference sequence). With 0 bases removed from V and 3 bases from J, the gap between germline ends came to 15 bases.

This rearrangement joins TRBV14 to TRBJ2-1; 9 bases are shared with TRBD2. CDR3 size: 15 residues. The germline V gene encodes CDR1 SGHDN and CDR2 FVKESK. V gave up 0 bases and J gave up 7 bases; unmatched junction bases: 4. CDR3: CASSQDISGRNEQFF. CDR3 bases: TGTGCCAGCAGCCAAGACATTAGCGGGAGAAATGAGCAGTTCTTC.

This clone was seen only once. The chain couples TRBV27 to TRBJ2-1; 8 bases map to TRBD2. Germline CDR1 is MNHEY and CDR2 is SMNVEV (reference sequence). J lost 7 bases, V lost 9 bases, and 11 bases had no gene match. This CDR3 is 14 amino acids long. The CDR3 region is CASNSGANLNEQFF. Written as DNA, the CDR3 is TGTGCCAGTAATAGCGGGGCTAACCTTAATGAGCAGTTCTTC.

Concerning this clone: The identical CDR3 is also encoded by other nucleotide sequences in the sample. Here the CDR3 DNA reads TGTGCCACCAGCAGAGATCCTACCACCGGGGAGCTGTTTTTT. It yields the protein CATSRDPTTGELFF. The V gene is TRBV15, the J gene TRBJ2-2, with D unresolved. The CDR3 length is 14 residues. Germline V CDR1 and CDR2: LNHNV, YYDKDF (reference sequence). V lost 0 bases and J 4 bases, leaving 6 bases between the germline ends.

This chain links TRBV10-3 with TRBJ2-1; TRBD2 might be the D (6 bases). The germline V and J ends were trimmed by 3 bases and 6 bases, with 15 bases remaining between them. This CDR3 region has 15 residues. Germline loops: CDR1 ENHRY, CDR2 SYGVKD. Here the CDR3 DNA reads TGTGCCATCAGTGATAAAATGAGGGGAGGCAATGAGCAGTTCTTC. This codes for CAISDKMRGGNEQFF.

This clone was seen once. The V gene is TRBV30, the J gene TRBJ2-7, with 8 bases lining up with TRBD1. CDR1 is GTSNPN and CDR2 is SVGIG in the germline V gene (reference sequence). V dropped 5 bases and J dropped 6; count of bases not matched to a gene: 9. The CDR3 runs 13 residues. The CDR3 DNA reads TGTGCCTGGGACCCCGGACAGGGTCGCGAGCAGTACTTC. This translates into CAWDPGQGREQYF.

V gene TRBV7-9 combines with J gene TRBJ2-1; TRBD2 matches at 9 bases. Unmatched junction bases numbered 11, after V lost 1 base and J lost 7 bases. Germline CDR1 and CDR2: SEHNR and FQNEAQ (reference sequence). The CDR3 runs 17 residues. The CDR3 loop reads CASSLVGLALGLNEQFF. The CDR3 DNA reads as TGTGCCAGCAGCTTAGTAGGACTAGCGTTGGGGTTGAATGAGCAGTTCTTC. Supplemented by reference TRBV7-9 and TRBJ2-1, the full variable domain reads DTGVSQNPRHKITKRGQNVTFRCDPISEHNRLYWYRQTLGQGPEFLTYFQNEAQLEKSRLLSDRFSAERPKGSFSTLEIQRTEQGDSAMYLCASSLVGLALGLNEQFFGPGTRLTVL.

CDR3 sequence (DNA): TGCAGCGTGGCGGGGCTAGTTAACTCCTACGAGCAGTACTTC. As protein: CSVAGLVNSYEQYF. The chain carries TRBV29-1 and TRBJ2-7; tentatively, D is TRBD2 (6 bases). Germline values: CDR1 SQVTM, CDR2 ANQGSEA. V dropped 6 bases and J dropped 0 bases, with 15 bases sitting between them. The CDR3 is 14 residues long.

J is TRBJ1-5 and V is TRBV6-5; D unclear. Germline V gene lookup returns CDR1 MNHEY and CDR2 SVGAGI. With 0 bases removed from V and 6 bases from J, the gap between germline ends came to 9 bases. The CDR3 runs to 14 residues. The CDR3 region is CASSYSATLQPQHF. The DNA for the CDR3 is TGTGCCAGCAGTTACTCGGCGACTCTTCAGCCCCAGCATTTT.

The chain employs TRBV5-5 and TRBJ2-3, with D perhaps matching TRBD2 (6 bases). Germline lookup yields CDR1 SGHKS and CDR2 YYEKEE (reference sequence). The CDR3 extends over 18 amino acids. The V gene lost 4 bases and the J gene lost 6 bases, with 27 bases spanning the gap. In nucleotides, the CDR3 is TGTGCCAGCAGCCCACCGTGGCGGGGACGGAGGATTATGGATACGCAGTATTTT. This encodes CASSPPWRGRRIMDTQYF.

This chain joins TRBV7-9 and TRBJ2-5; D is possibly TRBD2 (5 bases). This CDR3 contains 15 residues. Germline CDR1 is SEHNR and CDR2 is FQNEAQ (reference sequence). Trimming removed 4 bases from V and 5 bases from J, with 17 bases in between. In DNA form, the CDR3 reads TGTGCCAGCAGCTCGTACGGGGTCCTCGGGGAGACCCAGTACTTC. Its translation: CASSSYGVLGETQYF. Variable domain in full (rest from reference TRBV7-9 and TRBJ2-5): DTGVSQNPRHKITKRGQNVTFRCDPISEHNRLYWYRQTLGQGPEFLTYFQNEAQLEKSRLLSDRFSAERPKGSFSTLEIQRTEQGDSAMYLCASSSYGVLGETQYFGPGTRLLVL.

This chain connects TRBV27 to TRBJ2-1; a weak D match, TRBD1 (6 bases). Germline lookup yields CDR1 MNHEY and CDR2 SMNVEV (reference sequence). The CDR3 runs 17 residues. With 1 base removed from V and 1 base from J, the gap between germline ends came to 14 bases. CDR3 residues: CASSLYTGTGSYNEQFF. The CDR3 DNA reads TGTGCCAGCAGTTTATACACAGGGACGGGTTCCTACAATGAGCAGTTCTTC.